The rows below give T cell receptor beta chains drawn from one sample of a study of beta chain features in type 1 diabetes. Sequenced by immunoSEQ multiplex PCR; TCRdb stores in-frame clones only, minus some. The sample has around 250,000 clones, around 15% seen once; the top ten hold more than 0.015%. The sample was naive CD4+ T cells from blood. These receptor sequences come from a young man with type 1 diabetes. Each CDR3 is given with its conserved first and last residue. D genes are given only for firm matches. Clone size, where shown, is once, few, many, or a class for clones that have expanded.

NA	TRBV25-1	few	TRBJ2-5	TGTGCCAGCAGTGAATTTAGGGGTCCACAAGAGACCCAGTACTTC	CASSEFRGPQETQYF
TRBD1	TRBV4-2	NA	TRBJ1-2	TGTGCCAGCAGCCAAGATAGGGACAGTAACTATGGCTACACCTTC	CASSQDRDSNYGYTF
NA	TRBV5-1	few	TRBJ2-1	TGCGCCAGCAGCTTGGAGGTAGCGGTCAATGAGCAGTTCTTC	CASSLEVAVNEQFF
NA	TRBV7-9	NA	TRBJ1-5	TGTGCCAGCAGTTCTACAGGGCCGCTCCAGCCCCAGCATTTT	CASSSTGPLQPQHF
TRBD2	TRBV5-1	few	TRBJ2-1	TGCGCCAGCAGCTCAAGCGGGGGATCCTACAATGAGCAGTTCTTC	CASSSSGGSYNEQFF
NA	TRBV30	few	TRBJ1-5	TGTGCCTGGACTAATAGCAATCAGCCCCAGCATTTT	CAWTNSNQPQHF
TRBD1	TRBV19	few	TRBJ2-7	TGTGCCAGTAGTTTAGACAGGGAATACGAGCAGTACTTC	CASSLDREYEQYF
TRBD2	TRBV9	few	TRBJ2-3	TGTGCCAGCAGCGTAGTGGCTAGCGGGAGGGCCGTTAGTTTT	CASSVVASGRAVSF
NA	TRBV5-6	NA	TRBJ2-7	TGTGCCAGCAGCCGGGACACCGCCCCTTCCTACGAGCAGTACTTC	CASSRDTAPSYEQYF
NA	TRBV18	NA	TRBJ2-5	TGTGCCAGCTCACCCCCGCTGCGGGAGACCCAGTACTTC	CASSPPLRETQYF
TRBD2	TRBV9	few	TRBJ2-1	TGTGCCAGCAGCGTCGAAGCGGGAACGGTCAATGAGCAGTTCTTC	CASSVEAGTVNEQFF
TRBD1	TRBV5-1	few	TRBJ1-2	TGCGCCAGCAGCTTGTCCGTTTCGACAGGGGCAGATGGCTACACCTTC	CASSLSVSTGADGYTF
TRBD2	TRBV18	NA	TRBJ2-7	TGTGCCAGCTCCCTTACTAGCGGGAGTATATACGAGCAGTACTTC	CASSLTSGSIYEQYF
NA	TRBV29-1	few	TRBJ2-7	TGCAGCGTTGAAGATCGTAGAAGCGGGCTCTCCTACGAGCAGTACTTC	CSVEDRRSGLSYEQYF
TRBD2	TRBV5-1	NA	TRBJ2-2	TGCGCCAGCAGCTTGGGACTAGCGGGATTGATCGGGGAGCTGTTTTTT	CASSLGLAGLIGELFF
NA	TRBV5-1	NA	TRBJ1-5	TGCGCCAGCAGCTTGCAGGGGAATCAGCCCCAGCATTTT	CASSLQGNQPQHF
TRBD2	TRBV5-1	NA	TRBJ2-6	TGCGCCAGCAGCTTACTAGCGGGACGCTCTGGGGCCAACGTCCTGACTTTC	CASSLLAGRSGANVLTF
NA	TRBV7-9	NA	TRBJ2-7	TGTGCCAGCAGCTTATTATCGGGAGTCGACGAGCAGTACTTC	CASSLLSGVDEQYF